A selection of T cell receptor beta chains follows, all from one sample in a study of response to subunit inactivated influenza vaccine. TCRdb reanalysed the RT-PCR reads using MiXCR and keeps one entry per CDR3 protein. The table includes around 540,000 distinct CDR3 sequences, 12% detected once. The sample here was PBMCs from blood, taken on the day of vaccination. These receptors were obtained from a man in his fifties who received an inactivated influenza vaccine. Each CDR3 is given with its conserved first and last residue. D genes are given only for firm matches. Rows may omit the clone size; those that give it use once, few, many or a size class.

V gene: TRBV12-3/TRBV12-4; D gene: .; J gene: TRBJ2-3; CDR3 length: 14; clone size: few; CDR3 DNA: TGTGCCAGCAGTTTAGGCCAGACCACAGATACGCAGTATTTT; CDR3 protein: CASSLGQTTDTQYF
V gene: TRBV12-3/TRBV12-4; D gene: .; J gene: TRBJ2-3; CDR3 length: 13; clone size: many; CDR3 DNA: TGTGCCAGCAGTTTAGCGCGGTCCGATACGCAGTATTTT; CDR3 protein: CASSLARSDTQYF
V gene: TRBV7-2; D gene: .; J gene: TRBJ2-4; CDR3 length: 13; clone size: many; CDR3 DNA: TGTGCCAGCAGCTGGACAGCCAAAAACATTCAGTACTTC; CDR3 protein: CASSWTAKNIQYF
V gene: TRBV13; D gene: TRBD2; J gene: TRBJ2-7; CDR3 length: 18; clone size: many; CDR3 DNA: TGTGCCAGCAGCTTCAGGAGCAACGGCGGGAGGGACTCCTACGAGCAGTACTTC; CDR3 protein: CASSFRSNGGRDSYEQYF
V gene: TRBV15; D gene: TRBD2; J gene: TRBJ2-1; CDR3 length: 15; clone size: many; CDR3 DNA: TGTGCCACCAGCAGAGACCTTGGACTAGCGGGTGAGCAGTTCTTC; CDR3 protein: CATSRDLGLAGEQFF
V gene: TRBV6-1; D gene: TRBD1; J gene: TRBJ2-1; CDR3 length: 15; clone size: .; CDR3 DNA: TGTGCCAGCAGTCGGAGGACAGGCTTGGCCAATGAGCAGTTCTTC; CDR3 protein: CASSRRTGLANEQFF
V gene: TRBV10-3; D gene: TRBD2; J gene: TRBJ2-1; CDR3 length: 18; clone size: .; CDR3 DNA: TGTGCCATCAGTGAGTCAGGTATAAAGTCTAGCGGGACCAATGAGCAGTTCTTC; CDR3 protein: CAISESGIKSSGTNEQFF
V gene: TRBV10-1; D gene: TRBD1; J gene: TRBJ2-7; CDR3 length: 16; clone size: .; CDR3 DNA: TGCGCCAGCAGTGAGACGGGACAGGGTAACTCCTACGAGCAGTACTTC; CDR3 protein: CASSETGQGNSYEQYF
V gene: TRBV9; D gene: .; J gene: TRBJ2-3; CDR3 length: 17; clone size: few; CDR3 DNA: TGTGCCAGCAGCGCACCACGGGTTGGGGTAGGCAGAGATACGCAGTATTTT; CDR3 protein: CASSAPRVGVGRDTQYF
V gene: TRBV20-1; D gene: .; J gene: TRBJ1-1; CDR3 length: 12; clone size: .; CDR3 DNA: TGCAGTGCTCAAGGGGACCGCATTGAAGCTTTCTTT; CDR3 protein: CSAQGDRIEAFF
V gene: TRBV4-3; D gene: .; J gene: TRBJ1-6; CDR3 length: 16; clone size: few; CDR3 DNA: TGCGCCAGCAGCCAAGAGGGCAGGGGCGGTAATTCACCCCTCCACTTT; CDR3 protein: CASSQEGRGGNSPLHF
V gene: TRBV5-1; D gene: .; J gene: TRBJ2-5; CDR3 length: 16; clone size: few; CDR3 DNA: TGCGCCAGCAGCTTGACCGGGAAAACAAACCAAGAGACCCAGTACTTC; CDR3 protein: CASSLTGKTNQETQYF
V gene: TRBV11-3; D gene: .; J gene: TRBJ2-7; CDR3 length: 12; clone size: many; CDR3 DNA: TGTGCCAGCAGCCGGACGAACGGCGAGCAGTACTTC; CDR3 protein: CASSRTNGEQYF
V gene: TRBV19; D gene: .; J gene: TRBJ2-3; CDR3 length: 13; clone size: .; CDR3 DNA: TGTGCCAGTACCGCCATGGGGGAAGATACGCAGTATTTT; CDR3 protein: CASTAMGEDTQYF
V gene: TRBV3-1; D gene: .; J gene: TRBJ1-1; CDR3 length: 13; clone size: few; CDR3 DNA: TGTGCCAGCACCCCGGGGAGGAACACTGAAGCTTTCTTT; CDR3 protein: CASTPGRNTEAFF
V gene: TRBV10-3; D gene: .; J gene: TRBJ1-6; CDR3 length: 16; clone size: few; CDR3 DNA: TGTGCCATCAGTGAGGGAGTAGCTTTAAGGAATTCACCCCTCCACTTT; CDR3 protein: CAISEGVALRNSPLHF
V gene: TRBV20-1; D gene: .; J gene: TRBJ2-3; CDR3 length: 10; clone size: few; CDR3 DNA: TGCAGTGCTAGGTTAGATACGCAGTATTTT; CDR3 protein: CSARLDTQYF
V gene: TRBV6-1; D gene: .; J gene: TRBJ2-2; CDR3 length: 14; clone size: many; CDR3 DNA: TGTGCCAGCAGTGAAGCTATGAGGAACGGGGAGCTGTTTTTT; CDR3 protein: CASSEAMRNGELFF
V gene: TRBV6-2/TRBV6-3; D gene: .; J gene: TRBJ1-2; CDR3 length: 12; clone size: few; CDR3 DNA: TGTGCCAGCAGTACGTGGAGCTATGGCTACACCTTC; CDR3 protein: CASSTWSYGYTF
V gene: TRBV4-1; D gene: .; J gene: TRBJ2-4; CDR3 length: 13; clone size: .; CDR3 DNA: TGCGCCAGCAGCCAAGGGCAGGGTATCATTCAGTACTTC; CDR3 protein: CASSQGQGIIQYF
V gene: TRBV20-1; D gene: .; J gene: TRBJ2-7; CDR3 length: 14; clone size: few; CDR3 DNA: TGCAGTGCTTATGACAGCCGTACCTCCTACGAGCAGTACTTC; CDR3 protein: CSAYDSRTSYEQYF
V gene: TRBV5-1; D gene: TRBD1; J gene: TRBJ1-3; CDR3 length: 16; clone size: many; CDR3 DNA: TGCGCCAGCAGCTTGGAGGGGGCCGTTGCTGGAAACACCATATATTTT; CDR3 protein: CASSLEGAVAGNTIYF
V gene: TRBV4-1; D gene: .; J gene: TRBJ1-2; CDR3 length: 15; clone size: few; CDR3 DNA: TGCGCCAGCAGCCAGGCCACGGGGAACTACTATGGCTACACCTTC; CDR3 protein: CASSQATGNYYGYTF
V gene: TRBV12-3/TRBV12-4; D gene: .; J gene: TRBJ1-5; CDR3 length: 15; clone size: .; CDR3 DNA: TGTGCCAGCAGTTTCTTGGCAGGCAATAGTGGGCCCCAGCATTTT; CDR3 protein: CASSFLAGNSGPQHF
V gene: TRBV29-1; D gene: TRBD1; J gene: TRBJ2-1; CDR3 length: 16; clone size: few; CDR3 DNA: TGCAGCGTTGAAGGTCTGACAGGGGGTTTCTACAATGAGCAGTTCTTC; CDR3 protein: CSVEGLTGGFYNEQFF
V gene: TRBV11-2; D gene: TRBD2; J gene: TRBJ2-2; CDR3 length: 19; clone size: few; CDR3 DNA: TGTGCCAGCAGCTTAAGGGGATCCGGACTAGTAATGAACACCGGGGAGCTGTTTTTT; CDR3 protein: CASSLRGSGLVMNTGELFF
V gene: TRBV3-1; D gene: TRBD2; J gene: TRBJ2-1; CDR3 length: 16; clone size: .; CDR3 DNA: TGTGCCAGCAGCCAAGATCCCAGCGGGAGTGGCAATGAGCAGTTCTTC; CDR3 protein: CASSQDPSGSGNEQFF
V gene: TRBV7-2; D gene: .; J gene: TRBJ2-5; CDR3 length: 14; clone size: .; CDR3 DNA: TGTGCCAGCAGCTTAGTCGGTCAGAGAGAGACCCAGCACTTC; CDR3 protein: CASSLVGQRETQHF
V gene: TRBV7-8; D gene: TRBD2; J gene: TRBJ2-3; CDR3 length: 13; clone size: .; CDR3 DNA: TGCTCCGCTAGCGGGAGGACCACAGATACGCAGTATTTT; CDR3 protein: CSASGRTTDTQYF
V gene: TRBV5-6; D gene: .; J gene: TRBJ2-1; CDR3 length: 15; clone size: once; CDR3 DNA: TGTGCCAGCAGCTTGATCGGGGGTCAGTACAATGAGCAGTTCTTC; CDR3 protein: CASSLIGGQYNEQFF
V gene: TRBV24-1; D gene: TRBD2; J gene: TRBJ2-2; CDR3 length: 13; clone size: .; CDR3 DNA: TGTGCCACCAGCCTAGCGGGAGTGAAGGAGCTGTTTTTT; CDR3 protein: CATSLAGVKELFF
V gene: TRBV2; D gene: TRBD1; J gene: TRBJ2-3; CDR3 length: 14; clone size: .; CDR3 DNA: TGTGCCAGCAGACGGGACAGGGTGACAGATACGCAGTATTTT; CDR3 protein: CASRRDRVTDTQYF
V gene: TRBV12-3/TRBV12-4; D gene: TRBD2; J gene: TRBJ2-3; CDR3 length: 15; clone size: many; CDR3 DNA: TGTGCCAGCAGGGGAGGACTAGCGGGCACAGATACGCAGTATTTT; CDR3 protein: CASRGGLAGTDTQYF
V gene: TRBV9; D gene: .; J gene: TRBJ2-6; CDR3 length: 14; clone size: few; CDR3 DNA: TGTGCCAGCAGCGTAGGGCAGGGAACCAACGTCCTGACTTTC; CDR3 protein: CASSVGQGTNVLTF
V gene: TRBV9; D gene: TRBD2; J gene: TRBJ2-7; CDR3 length: 16; clone size: few; CDR3 DNA: TGTGCCAGCAGCCCTGGCGCGGGGGGGGTCTCCTACGAGCAGTACTTC; CDR3 protein: CASSPGAGGVSYEQYF
V gene: TRBV7-9; D gene: .; J gene: TRBJ2-7; CDR3 length: 15; clone size: .; CDR3 DNA: TGTGCCAGCAGCCGCAACGGGGGGCTCGGGAACGAGCAGTACTTC; CDR3 protein: CASSRNGGLGNEQYF
V gene: TRBV5-1; D gene: .; J gene: TRBJ2-7; CDR3 length: 17; clone size: few; CDR3 DNA: TGCGCCAGCAGCTTGGGGCCGAAAACACGGTCCTCCTACGAGCAGTACTTC; CDR3 protein: CASSLGPKTRSSYEQYF
V gene: TRBV12-3/TRBV12-4; D gene: TRBD1; J gene: TRBJ1-6; CDR3 length: 15; clone size: .; CDR3 DNA: TGTGCCAGCAGTCTCCGGGACAGGGGGTATTCACCCATCCACTTT; CDR3 protein: CASSLRDRGYSPIHF
V gene: TRBV7-9; D gene: .; J gene: TRBJ2-1; CDR3 length: 13; clone size: .; CDR3 DNA: TGTGCCAGCAGCTTAGCGGCAGCTGCTGAGCAGTTCTTC; CDR3 protein: CASSLAAAAEQFF
V gene: TRBV29-1; D gene: .; J gene: TRBJ1-2; CDR3 length: 14; clone size: many; CDR3 DNA: TGCAGCGTTGAATCACTTCTCGATAACTATGGCTACACCTTC; CDR3 protein: CSVESLLDNYGYTF
V gene: TRBV5-1; D gene: .; J gene: TRBJ2-2; CDR3 length: 14; clone size: .; CDR3 DNA: TGCGCCAGCAGCTTGGGACACGCGACCGGGGAGCTGTTTTTT; CDR3 protein: CASSLGHATGELFF
V gene: TRBV20-1; D gene: .; J gene: TRBJ2-4; CDR3 length: 14; clone size: .; CDR3 DNA: TGCAGTGCTAGAAAGGGGGGGAGAGGAAACATTCAGTACTTC; CDR3 protein: CSARKGGRGNIQYF
V gene: TRBV10-2; D gene: .; J gene: TRBJ1-1; CDR3 length: 11; clone size: few; CDR3 DNA: TGCGCCAGCACAAGGAACACTGAAGCTTTCTTT; CDR3 protein: CASTRNTEAFF
V gene: TRBV11-2; D gene: .; J gene: TRBJ2-1; CDR3 length: 16; clone size: few; CDR3 DNA: TGTGCCAGCAGCTTAGTTCCGGGCATTCCAAGGAATGAGCAGTTCTTC; CDR3 protein: CASSLVPGIPRNEQFF
V gene: TRBV5-4; D gene: .; J gene: TRBJ2-1; CDR3 length: 15; clone size: few; CDR3 DNA: TGTGCCAGCAGCTTGGGGCAGGCAAGCTACAATGAGCAGTTCTTC; CDR3 protein: CASSLGQASYNEQFF
V gene: TRBV4-2; D gene: .; J gene: TRBJ2-3; CDR3 length: 16; clone size: many; CDR3 DNA: TGTGCCAGCAGCCAAGTGATGGCAGGAGTTACAGATACGCAGTATTTT; CDR3 protein: CASSQVMAGVTDTQYF
V gene: TRBV10-3; D gene: TRBD1; J gene: TRBJ1-2; CDR3 length: 14; clone size: few; CDR3 DNA: TGTGCCATCAGTTTACAGGGGGGGCCAGATGGCTACACCTTC; CDR3 protein: CAISLQGGPDGYTF
V gene: TRBV5-1; D gene: TRBD2; J gene: TRBJ2-1; CDR3 length: 17; clone size: few; CDR3 DNA: TGCGCCAGCAGCCGAGGGAGCGGGGGGGCTACCTACAATGAGCAGTTCTTC; CDR3 protein: CASSRGSGGATYNEQFF
V gene: TRBV7-2; D gene: .; J gene: TRBJ2-7; CDR3 length: 12; clone size: few; CDR3 DNA: TGTGCCAGCACACAGGGTCCCTACGAGCAGTACTTC; CDR3 protein: CASTQGPYEQYF
V gene: TRBV4-3; D gene: .; J gene: TRBJ2-7; CDR3 length: 13; clone size: .; CDR3 DNA: TGCGCCAGCAGCCAAGAGAGGACACGAGAGCAGTACTTC; CDR3 protein: CASSQERTREQYF
V gene: TRBV29-1; D gene: TRBD2; J gene: TRBJ2-3; CDR3 length: 15; clone size: .; CDR3 DNA: TGCAGCGTTGCAGCCACTAGCGGTTACACAGATACGCAGTATTTT; CDR3 protein: CSVAATSGYTDTQYF
V gene: TRBV29-1; D gene: TRBD1; J gene: TRBJ1-5; CDR3 length: 12; clone size: few; CDR3 DNA: TGCAGCATAGGACAGGCCAATCAGCCCCAGCATTTT; CDR3 protein: CSIGQANQPQHF
V gene: TRBV11-2; D gene: .; J gene: TRBJ1-2; CDR3 length: 14; clone size: many; CDR3 DNA: TGTGCCAGCAGCTTAGTGGGGCGGTACTATGGCTACACCTTC; CDR3 protein: CASSLVGRYYGYTF
V gene: TRBV10-3; D gene: .; J gene: TRBJ2-1; CDR3 length: 15; clone size: few; CDR3 DNA: TGTGCCATCAGTGAAGGGGTGGGGGCCTACAATGAGCAGTTCTTC; CDR3 protein: CAISEGVGAYNEQFF